A selection of T cell receptor beta chains follows, all from one sample in a study of blood T cell repertoires in COVID-19. Generated by immunoSEQ multiplex PCR, the TCRdb table keeps only in-frame clones and is missing some. This repertoire shows 150,000 to 200,000 clones, about 86% found once; its top ten account for around 0.99%. The material sequenced was peripheral blood. These receptors came from a man aged 18 to 30 with acute or convalescent COVID-19. The CDR3 runs from the conserved cysteine through the conserved F or W. The D gene is left open where the match is weak. Only some rows state a clone size, as once, few, many or a class for expanded clones.

NA,NA,TRBJ1-5,TRBV7-8,CASREFRGSQPQHF,TGTGCCAGCAGAGAATTCAGGGGTAGTCAGCCCCAGCATTTT
NA,TRBD1,TRBJ1-1,TRBV7-8,CASTLGTANTEAFF,TGTGCCAGCACACTCGGGACAGCCAACACTGAAGCTTTCTTT
NA,TRBD1,TRBJ2-1,TRBV19,CASTPGTEQNNEQFF,TGTGCCAGTACCCCAGGGACAGAGCAGAACAATGAGCAGTTCTTC
NA,NA,TRBJ2-5,TRBV6-5,CASSYSPGDQETQYF,TGTGCCAGCAGTTACTCGCCCGGAGATCAAGAGACCCAGTACTTC
NA,NA,TRBJ2-7,TRBV3-1/TRBV3-2,CASSPTTGGGSSYEQYF,TGTGCCAGCAGCCCAACCACAGGGGGGGGGTCTTCCTACGAGCAGTACTTC
NA,NA,TRBJ1-4,TRBV7-9,CASSPDLQGSGLTNEKLFF,TGTGCCAGCAGCCCCGACCTACAGGGTTCCGGCCTAACTAATGAAAAACTGTTTTTT
NA,TRBD1,TRBJ2-7,TRBV6-5,CASSYSDRAYYEQYF,TGTGCCAGCAGTTACTCGGACAGGGCTTACTACGAGCAGTACTTC
NA,TRBD2,TRBJ2-2,TRBV10-3,CATRGGWETGELFF,TGTGCCACCCGGGGGGGCTGGGAAACCGGGGAGCTGTTTTTT
NA,TRBD2,TRBJ2-1,TRBV2,CASSRSGVAGADEQFF,TGTGCCAGCAGTAGAAGCGGGGTAGCGGGGGCGGATGAGCAGTTCTTC
NA,TRBD1,TRBJ2-5,TRBV14,CASSRDRKQETQYF,TGTGCCAGCAGCCGGGACAGAAAACAAGAGACCCAGTACTTC
NA,TRBD1,TRBJ1-1,TRBV6-5,CASSTAGTGNTEAFF,TGTGCCAGCAGTACGGCCGGGACAGGGAACACTGAAGCTTTCTTT
NA,NA,TRBJ1-2,TRBV28,CASSLTQNYGYTF,TGTGCCAGCAGTTTAACACAGAACTATGGCTACACCTTC
few,NA,TRBJ1-6,TRBV2,CASSEPDFSPLHF,TGTGCCAGCAGTGAACCCGACTTTTCACCCCTCCACTTT
once,TRBD1,TRBJ1-2,TRBV5-1,CASSRNTGGIYGYTF,TGCGCCAGCAGCCGTAACACAGGGGGCATCTATGGCTACACCTTC
NA,TRBD2,TRBJ2-1,TRBV5-6,CASSLFLAGGPRINEQFF,TGTGCCAGCAGCTTGTTTTTAGCGGGGGGCCCGCGGATTAATGAGCAGTTCTTC
NA,NA,TRBJ2-5,TRBV6-5,CASSPSRTAQETQYF,TGTGCCAGCAGTCCGTCGAGGACAGCCCAAGAGACCCAGTACTTC
NA,NA,TRBJ1-5,TRBV19,CASRGAGGNQPQHF,TGTGCCAGCCGGGGGGCAGGGGGCAATCAGCCCCAGCATTTT
NA,TRBD2,TRBJ2-3,TRBV3-1/TRBV3-2,CASSQTSGVSRDTQYF,TGTGCCAGCAGCCAGACTAGCGGGGTGAGCAGGGATACGCAGTATTTT
NA,NA,TRBJ1-2,TRBV6-1,CASSDIDRTSYGYTF,TGTGCCAGCAGTGATATAGACAGGACCTCCTATGGCTACACCTTC
NA,NA,TRBJ1-6,TRBV4-1,CASKTSGDRNSPLHF,TGCGCCAGCAAAACCTCAGGGGACCGAAATTCACCCCTCCACTTT
NA,NA,TRBJ1-3,TRBV7-2,CASSLKMGADTIYF,TGTGCCAGCAGCTTAAAAATGGGGGCCGACACCATATATTTT
NA,NA,TRBJ1-4,TRBV27,CASSLSGAGEKLFF,TGTGCCAGCAGTTTATCAGGGGCTGGGGAAAAACTGTTTTTT
NA,NA,TRBJ2-3,TRBV4-1,CASSQGSGKADTQYF,TGCGCCAGCAGCCAGGGATCGGGGAAGGCAGATACGCAGTATTTT
NA,NA,TRBJ1-5,TRBV6-6,CASSYSGGNSNQPQHF,TGTGCCAGCAGTTACTCGGGGGGGAACAGCAATCAGCCCCAGCATTTT
NA,NA,TRBJ1-4,TRBV6-1,CASSERLDEKLFF,TGTGCCAGCAGTGAACGACTTGACGAAAAACTGTTTTTT
NA,NA,TRBJ2-5,TRBV14,CASSHNPRETQYF,TGTGCCAGCAGCCATAATCCGCGGGAGACCCAGTACTTC
many,NA,TRBJ1-5,TRBV6-5,CASKVGVENQPQHF,TGTGCCAGCAAGGTCGGGGTAGAAAATCAGCCCCAGCATTTT
NA,TRBD1,TRBJ2-1,TRBV28,CASRGRTGEADEQFF,TGTGCCAGCAGAGGTAGGACAGGGGAGGCCGATGAGCAGTTCTTC
NA,TRBD1,TRBJ2-7,TRBV18,CASSPGTASYEQYF,TGTGCCAGCTCACCCGGGACAGCCTCCTACGAGCAGTACTTC
NA,NA,TRBJ1-5,TRBV6-1,CASSEAPSQGNQPQHF,TGTGCCAGCAGTGAAGCACCGTCCCAGGGCAATCAGCCCCAGCATTTT
once,NA,TRBJ2-3,TRBV7-2,CASSSTARADTQYF,TGTGCCAGCAGCTCTACCGCCCGGGCAGATACGCAGTATTTT
NA,NA,TRBJ1-3,TRBV7-9,CASIIAGGISGNTIYF,TGTGCCAGCATTATAGCGGGCGGCATCTCTGGAAACACCATATATTTT
NA,TRBD2,TRBJ2-7,TRBV11-2,CASSQGTTTFEQYF,TGTGCCAGCAGCCAAGGGACTACCACCTTTGAGCAGTACTTC
NA,TRBD1,TRBJ2-2,TRBV6-6,CASSYADRGTGELFF,TGTGCCAGCAGTTACGCAGACAGGGGCACCGGGGAGCTGTTTTTT
NA,NA,TRBJ2-7,TRBV7-9,CASSEGGWEEQYF,TGTGCCAGCAGCGAAGGGGGATGGGAAGAGCAGTACTTC
NA,NA,TRBJ1-1,TRBV5-1,CASKGEIMNTEAFF,TGCGCCAGCAAGGGGGAAATAATGAACACTGAAGCTTTCTTT
NA,TRBD1,TRBJ2-7,TRBV6-5,CASSLGQEGPYEQYF,TGTGCCAGCAGCTTGGGACAGGAGGGACCCTACGAGCAGTACTTC
NA,NA,TRBJ2-1,TRBV15,CATSREAVDSYNEQFF,TGTGCCACCAGCAGAGAGGCGGTTGACTCCTACAATGAGCAGTTCTTC
NA,TRBD1,TRBJ1-5,TRBV9,CASSATGANQPQHF,TGTGCCAGCAGCGCTACAGGGGCCAATCAGCCCCAGCATTTT
NA,NA,TRBJ2-2,TRBV24-1,CATSSWGQKKTGELFF,TGTGCCACCAGTTCGTGGGGACAAAAAAAGACCGGGGAGCTGTTTTTT
once,NA,TRBJ1-2,TRBV6-6,CASSSSEGGEYGYTF,TGTGCCAGCAGTTCGTCTGAAGGGGGGGAGTATGGCTACACCTTC
once,NA,TRBJ2-1,TRBV7-8,CASSLKVAGGGSNEQFF,TGTGCCAGCAGCTTAAAGGTGGCAGGGGGCGGGAGCAATGAGCAGTTCTTC
NA,NA,TRBJ1-1,TRBV4-1,CASSRGAGDTEAFF,TGCGCCAGCAGCCGCGGGGCCGGGGACACTGAAGCTTTCTTT
NA,TRBD1,TRBJ1-5,TRBV6-5,CASSVTGEPYQPQHF,TGTGCCAGCAGCGTAACAGGGGAACCATATCAGCCCCAGCATTTT
NA,TRBD1,TRBJ1-1,TRBV5-1,CASSTNQGAGTEAFF,TGCGCCAGCAGCACAAATCAGGGGGCAGGCACTGAAGCTTTCTTT
NA,TRBD2,TRBJ2-2,TRBV3-1/TRBV3-2,CASSQDRLAGGSGTGELFF,TGTGCCAGCAGCCAAGATAGACTAGCGGGGGGCTCTGGTACCGGGGAGCTGTTTTTT
few,TRBD1,TRBJ1-2,TRBV29-1,CSGGQGLPNYGYTF,TGCAGCGGCGGACAGGGTCTCCCTAACTATGGCTACACCTTC
NA,NA,TRBJ2-1,TRBV7-9,CASSLKGSDEQFF,TGTGCCAGCAGCTTAAAGGGGTCTGATGAGCAGTTCTTC
NA,NA,TRBJ1-4,TRBV12-5,CASGLGLGRATNEKLFF,TGTGCTAGTGGTTTGGGTTTGGGCAGGGCCACTAATGAAAAACTGTTTTTT
NA,NA,TRBJ1-5,TRBV10-3,CAIWGGGGNQPQHF,TGTGCCATCTGGGGGGGCGGGGGGAATCAGCCCCAGCATTTT
NA,NA,TRBJ1-6,TRBV7-2,CASSELLVVNSPLHF,TGTGCCAGCAGCGAGCTGCTTGTCGTAAATTCACCCCTCCACTTT
NA,TRBD1,TRBJ1-5,TRBV28,CASSWDRGDQPQHF,TGTGCCAGCAGCTGGGACAGGGGCGATCAGCCCCAGCATTTT
NA,NA,TRBJ1-1,TRBV19,CASSIAQNTEAFF,TGTGCCAGTAGTATAGCCCAGAACACTGAAGCTTTCTTT
few,NA,TRBJ2-1,TRBV7-3,CASSPPPYNEQFF,TGTGCCAGCAGCCCCCCTCCGTACAATGAGCAGTTCTTC